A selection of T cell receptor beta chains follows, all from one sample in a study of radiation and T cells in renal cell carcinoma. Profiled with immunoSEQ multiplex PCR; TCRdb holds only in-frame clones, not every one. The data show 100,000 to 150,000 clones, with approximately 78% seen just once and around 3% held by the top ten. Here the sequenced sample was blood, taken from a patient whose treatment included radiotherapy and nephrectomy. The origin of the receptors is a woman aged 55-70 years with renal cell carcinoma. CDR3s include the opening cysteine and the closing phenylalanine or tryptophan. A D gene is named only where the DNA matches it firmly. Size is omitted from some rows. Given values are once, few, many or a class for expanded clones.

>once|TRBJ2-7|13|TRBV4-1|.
TGCGCCAGCAGCCACCACTCAGGGTGGGAGCAGTACTTC
CASSHHSGWEQYF
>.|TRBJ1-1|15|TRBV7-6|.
TGTGCCAGCAGCTTAATGGCCAGGGTGAACACTGAAGCTTTCTTT
CASSLMARVNTEAFF
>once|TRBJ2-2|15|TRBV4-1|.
TGCGCCAGCAGCCAAGATGTGCGGGGAACCGGGGAGCTGTTTTTT
CASSQDVRGTGELFF
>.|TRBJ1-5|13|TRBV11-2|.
TGTGCCAGCAGCTTAGATAGGGGGCAGCCCCAGCATTTT
CASSLDRGQPQHF
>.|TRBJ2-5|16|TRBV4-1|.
TGCGCCAGCAGCCAAGATTCTCGCGCCCTCCAAGAGACCCAGTACTTC
CASSQDSRALQETQYF
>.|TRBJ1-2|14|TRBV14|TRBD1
TGTGCCAGCAGTCCTGGGACAGGACACTATGGCTACACCTTC
CASSPGTGHYGYTF
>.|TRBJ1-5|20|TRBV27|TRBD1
TGTGCCAGCAGTTTCGCTACGGGACAGGGACTGAATCCGGGCAATCAGCCCCAGCATTTT
CASSFATGQGLNPGNQPQHF
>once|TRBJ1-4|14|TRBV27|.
TGTGCCAGCAGTATAGGACGGGGAAATGAAAAACTGTTTTTT
CASSIGRGNEKLFF
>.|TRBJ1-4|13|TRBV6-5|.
TGTGCCAGCAGCCGGGCGATAAATGAAAAACTGTTTTTT
CASSRAINEKLFF
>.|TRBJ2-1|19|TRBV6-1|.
TGTGCCAGCAGTGGGCCTACCAAAACCCGGGGGTCTTTTAACAATGAGCAGTTCTTC
CASSGPTKTRGSFNNEQFF
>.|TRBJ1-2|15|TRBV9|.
TGTGCCAGCAGCGCCAGCGGGGGGAATAGCTATGGCTACACCTTC
CASSASGGNSYGYTF
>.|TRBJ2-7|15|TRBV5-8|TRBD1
TGTGCCAGCAGCTTTGGCCCGGGACAGGACTACGAGCAGTACTTC
CASSFGPGQDYEQYF
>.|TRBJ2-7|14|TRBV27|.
TGTGCCAGCGGCCAACCCGGGGAGTCCTACGAGCAGTACTTC
CASGQPGESYEQYF
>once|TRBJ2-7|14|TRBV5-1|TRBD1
TGCGCCAGCAGAACGGGACAGGGACCCTACGAGCAGTACTTC
CASRTGQGPYEQYF
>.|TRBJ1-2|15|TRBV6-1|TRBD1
TGTGCCAGCAGTGAAGCCACAGCACAGGGGCTAGGCTACACCTTC
CASSEATAQGLGYTF
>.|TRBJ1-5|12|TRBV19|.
TGTGCCAGTTGTCAAGGGGTTATCCCCCAGCATTTT
CASCQGVIPQHF
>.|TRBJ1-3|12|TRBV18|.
TGTGCCAGCTCACCAAAGCGACACACCATATATTTT
CASSPKRHTIYF
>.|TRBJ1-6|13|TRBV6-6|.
TGTGCCAGCCGGAGGGTAGTTGATTCACCCCTCCACTTT
CASRRVVDSPLHF
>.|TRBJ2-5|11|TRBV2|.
TGTGCCAGCCGGGTGGGGGAGACCCAGTACTTC
CASRVGETQYF
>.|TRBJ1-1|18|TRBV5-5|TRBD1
TGTGCCAGCAGCTTGGGACAGGGGGGTTCATCGCGGAACACTGAAGCTTTCTTT
CASSLGQGGSSRNTEAFF
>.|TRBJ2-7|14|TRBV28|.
TGTGCCAGCACGGACATCCGGCGCTCCTACGAGCAGTACTTC
CASTDIRRSYEQYF
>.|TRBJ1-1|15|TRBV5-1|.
TGCGCCAGCAGCTCGGGCGACGGACCGAACACTGAAGCTTTCTTT
CASSSGDGPNTEAFF
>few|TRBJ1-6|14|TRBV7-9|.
TGTGCCAGCAGCTTAGAATCAGCGCGATCACCCCTCCACTTT
CASSLESARSPLHF
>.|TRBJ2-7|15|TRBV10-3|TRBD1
TGTGCCATCAGTGAGGAGGGACAGGGGGTCTACGAGCAGTACTTC
CAISEEGQGVYEQYF
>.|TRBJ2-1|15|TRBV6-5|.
TGTGCCAGCAGTTACAGGCCACCCTCCTACAATGAGCAGTTCTTC
CASSYRPPSYNEQFF
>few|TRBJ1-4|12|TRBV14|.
TGTGCCAGCAGCGATCGGGACATTCAACTGTTTTTT
CASSDRDIQLFF
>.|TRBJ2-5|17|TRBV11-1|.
TGTGCCAGCAGCCCATCCAGGGGGGGACTTTCAACGGAGACCCAGTACTTC
CASSPSRGGLSTETQYF
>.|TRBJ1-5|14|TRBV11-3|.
TGTGCCAGCAGCAGTTTCCGCGAGAATCAGCCCCAGCATTTT
CASSSFRENQPQHF
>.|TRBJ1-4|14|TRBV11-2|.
TGTGCCAGCAGCCGGGCGGCAACTAATGAAAAACTGTTTTTT
CASSRAATNEKLFF
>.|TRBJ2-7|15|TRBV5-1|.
TGCGCCAGCAGCTTGGGGGGGACCTTAACCTACGAGCAGTACTTC
CASSLGGTLTYEQYF
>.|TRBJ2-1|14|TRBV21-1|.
TGTGCCCCATTCGGACTAGCGGGAGAGGGGGAGCAGTTCTTC
CAPFGLAGEGEQFF
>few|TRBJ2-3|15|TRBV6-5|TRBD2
TGTGCCAGCAGTTACGACGCTAGCGGGACAGATACGCAGTATTTT
CASSYDASGTDTQYF
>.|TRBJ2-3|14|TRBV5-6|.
TGTGCCAGCAGCTTGGGACTTTACACAGATACGCAGTATTTT
CASSLGLYTDTQYF
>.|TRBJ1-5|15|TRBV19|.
TGTGCCAGTAGTAGGGACACTCATAGCAATCAGCCCCAGCATTTT
CASSRDTHSNQPQHF
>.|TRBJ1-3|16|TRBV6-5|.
TGTGCCAGCAGTTCGGGCCCCAGAGGGGCTGGAAACACCATATATTTT
CASSSGPRGAGNTIYF
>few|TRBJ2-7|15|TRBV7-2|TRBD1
TGTGCCAGCAGCGAGACAGGGGGGTCGACCTACGAGCAGTACTTC
CASSETGGSTYEQYF
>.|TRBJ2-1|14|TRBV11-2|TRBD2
TGTGCCAGCAGCTTTAGCGGGATCAACAATGAGCAGTTCTTC
CASSFSGINNEQFF
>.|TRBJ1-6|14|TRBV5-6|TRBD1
TGTGCCAGCAGCTTCGACAGGGGTAATTCACCCCTCCACTTT
CASSFDRGNSPLHF
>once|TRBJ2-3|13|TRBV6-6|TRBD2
TGTGCCAGCAGTTACGGGGGGGAAGATACGCAGTATTTT
CASSYGGEDTQYF
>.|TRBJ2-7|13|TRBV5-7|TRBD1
TGTGCCAGCGGCCGGGACAGGGGGCTCGAGCAGTACTTC
CASGRDRGLEQYF
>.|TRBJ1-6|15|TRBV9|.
TGTGCCAGCAGCGTAGTAGTGGGGTGGGGTTCACCCCTCCACTTT
CASSVVVGWGSPLHF
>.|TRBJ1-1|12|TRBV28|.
TGTGCCAGCAGGACCCCGGTCACTGAAGCTTTCTTT
CASRTPVTEAFF
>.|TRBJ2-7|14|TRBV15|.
TGTGCCACCAGCAGAGATGGACGGACCTACGAGCAGTACTTC
CATSRDGRTYEQYF
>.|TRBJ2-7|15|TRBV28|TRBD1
TGTGCCAGCAGTTCGGGGGGACAGGGCTACTACGAGCAGTACTTC
CASSSGGQGYYEQYF
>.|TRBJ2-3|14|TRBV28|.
TGTGCCAGCAGTTTAGGAACGAGAGCAGATACGCAGTATTTT
CASSLGTRADTQYF
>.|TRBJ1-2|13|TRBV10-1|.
TGCGCCAGCACCGCCCCGTTACCAGGGGGCTACACCTTC
CASTAPLPGGYTF
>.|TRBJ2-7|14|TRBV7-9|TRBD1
TGTGCCAGCAGCTTCGACAGGGCGGTGGGCGAGCAGTACTTC
CASSFDRAVGEQYF
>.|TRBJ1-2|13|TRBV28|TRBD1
TGTGCCAGCAGTGAGACAGGGAACTATGGCTACACCTTC
CASSETGNYGYTF
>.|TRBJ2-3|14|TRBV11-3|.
TGTGCCAGCAGCTTAGCAGGGAGGACAGATACGCAGTATTTT
CASSLAGRTDTQYF
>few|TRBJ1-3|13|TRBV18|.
TGTGCCAGCTCACCAGGAGAGGGAAACACCATATATTTT
CASSPGEGNTIYF
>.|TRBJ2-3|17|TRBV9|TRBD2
TGTGCCAGCAGCGTAGAAGGGACTAGCGGTAGCACAGATACGCAGTATTTT
CASSVEGTSGSTDTQYF
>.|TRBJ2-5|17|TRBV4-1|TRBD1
TGCGCCAGCAGCCAACCCACAGGGGGCGCGAGGCAAGAGACCCAGTACTTC
CASSQPTGGARQETQYF
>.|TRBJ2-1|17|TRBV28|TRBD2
TGTGCCAGCAGTTTAACGGCTAGCGGGAGGTTCGGGGATGAGCAGTTCTTC
CASSLTASGRFGDEQFF
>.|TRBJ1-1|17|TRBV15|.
TGTGCCACCAGCGGAACCTCAAGGCGGGCGGGGGCTGTTGAAGCTTTCTTT
CATSGTSRRAGAVEAFF
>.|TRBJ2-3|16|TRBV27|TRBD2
TGTGCCAGCAGTTCGACTAGCGGGGGGGCCAAAGATACGCAGTATTTT
CASSSTSGGAKDTQYF
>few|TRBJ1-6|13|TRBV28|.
TGTGCCAGCAGTTTATCAGGGAAATCACCCCTCCACTTT
CASSLSGKSPLHF
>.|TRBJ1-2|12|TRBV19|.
TGTGCCAGTAGTATTCGCAGCTATGGCTACACCTTC
CASSIRSYGYTF
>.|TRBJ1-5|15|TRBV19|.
TGTGCCAGTAAGGGTTCTGGGAAGAGCAATCAGCCCCAGCATTTT
CASKGSGKSNQPQHF
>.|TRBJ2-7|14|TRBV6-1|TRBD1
TGTGCCAGCGGTCGGGGACAGGGGTCGACCGAGCAGTACTTC
CASGRGQGSTEQYF